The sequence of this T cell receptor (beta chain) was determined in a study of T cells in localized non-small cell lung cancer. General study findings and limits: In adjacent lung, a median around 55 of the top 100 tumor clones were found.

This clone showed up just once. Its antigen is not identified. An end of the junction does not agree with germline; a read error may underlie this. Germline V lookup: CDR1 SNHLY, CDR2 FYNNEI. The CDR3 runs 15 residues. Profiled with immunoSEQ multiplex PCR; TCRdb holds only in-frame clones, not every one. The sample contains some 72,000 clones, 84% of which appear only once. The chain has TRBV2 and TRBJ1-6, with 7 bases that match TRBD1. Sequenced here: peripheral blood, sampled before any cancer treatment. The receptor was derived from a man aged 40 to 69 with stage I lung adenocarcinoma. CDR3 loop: CASSVGGPYNSPLHF. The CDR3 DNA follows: TGTGCCAGCAGTGTAGGGGGCCCCTACAATTCACCCCTCCACTTT.